This entry lists 30 T cell receptor beta chains sequenced from one sample in a study of blood T cell repertoires in COVID-19. Measured with immunoSEQ multiplex PCR; TCRdb has only the in-frame clones, and not every one. The table records 200,000 to 300,000 clones, approximately 83% of them present only once. The specimen sequenced was peripheral blood. The source of these receptors is a woman under 40 who had recovered from COVID-19.

Notes on this clone: Other nucleotide sequences in the sample specify the same CDR3. The J gene is TRBJ1-4, the V gene TRBV5-1, with a tentative D call TRBD1 (5 bases). V lost 2 bases, J lost 0 bases, and 8 bases lay in between. The CDR3 covers 15 residues. Germline V gene sequence: CDR1 SGHRS, CDR2 YFSETQ. The CDR3 DNA is TGCGCCAGCAGCTTCGAAGGGGCAACTAATGAAAAACTGTTTTTT. Protein: CASSFEGATNEKLFF.

This clone occurred once. The chain combines TRBV4-1 with TRBJ1-1, with D possibly matching TRBD1 (6 bases). The germline V and J ends were trimmed by 1 base and 4 bases, with 13 bases remaining between them. Germline CDR1 reads MGHRA; CDR2 reads YSYEKL. CDR3 length: 15 amino acids. CDR3 DNA: TGCGCCAGCAGCCAAGCACAGGGTTGGGGCACTGAAGCTTTCTTT. Translating gives CASSQAQGWGTEAFF.

The V gene is TRBV7-9, the J gene TRBJ2-3; D not certain. This CDR3 has 14 amino acids. Germline V gene data show CDR1 as SEHNR and CDR2 as FQNEAQ (reference sequence). V was cut by 1 base and J by 6 bases, with 11 bases left in between. CDR3 in amino acids: CASSLGLYGDTQYF. In DNA form, the CDR3 reads TGTGCCAGCAGCTTAGGTCTCTACGGTGATACGCAGTATTTT.

The rearrangement joins TRBV6-5 to TRBJ2-5; 7 bases fit TRBD1. This CDR3 is 13 amino acids long. The V gene's germline CDR1 is MNHEY and CDR2 SVGAGI. V was pared by 7 bases and J by 2 bases, with 4 bases of the junction left unmatched. CDR3 loop: CASKRTGQETQYF. As DNA, the CDR3 is TGTGCCAGCAAACGGACAGGTCAAGAGACCCAGTACTTC.

This clone was seen a handful of times. The V call is TRBV5-1, the J call TRBJ2-1; weak D call: TRBD1 (6 bases). This CDR3 has 15 amino acids. Germline V CDR1 and CDR2: SGHRS, YFSETQ. V was trimmed by 4 bases and J by 1 base, leaving 12 bases between them. CDR3 protein: CASSLAGESYNEQFF. CDR3 sequence (DNA): TGCGCCAGCAGCCTAGCAGGGGAATCCTACAATGAGCAGTTCTTC.

The chain joins TRBV3-1 (or the pseudogene TRBV3-2) to TRBJ2-1; 9 nucleotides align to TRBD2. CDR1 is LGHDT and CDR2 is YNNKEL in the germline V gene (reference sequence). The CDR3 runs to 15 residues. Germline trimming cut 2 bases from V and 7 bases from J; bases unmatched to any gene: 6. The CDR3 DNA follows: TGTGCCAGCAGCCAAAGCGGGAGGTCCACTAATGAGCAGTTCTTC. Protein sequence: CASSQSGRSTNEQFF.

The genes are TRBV3-1 (or the pseudogene TRBV3-2) and TRBJ1-2; 11 nucleotides line up with TRBD1. Germline V gives CDR1 LGHDT, CDR2 YNNKEL (reference sequence). J was trimmed by 3 bases and V by 1 base; bases with no gene match: 10. The CDR3 totals 18 residues. CDR3: CASSQGLRTGGADYGYTF. CDR3 DNA sequence: TGTGCCAGCAGCCAAGGATTGAGGACAGGGGGCGCTGACTATGGCTACACCTTC.

This sequence joins TRBV19 and TRBJ1-2; weak D call: TRBD1 (5 bases). V lost 0 bases and J lost 8, with 13 bases in between. Germline V gives CDR1 LNHDA, CDR2 SQIVND (reference sequence). CDR3 length: 14 amino acids. DNA for the CDR3: TGTGCCAGTAGTATAGATCGTCAGGGAGGAGGCTACACCTTC. It is translated as CASSIDRQGGGYTF.

The gene calls are TRBV7-9 and TRBJ2-3; 9 bases line up with TRBD2. J lost 1 base, V lost 4 bases, and 15 bases had no gene match. Germline V gene lookup returns CDR1 SEHNR and CDR2 FQNEAQ (reference sequence). CDR3 size: 19 residues. CDR3 loop: CASSSPSSHSGGGTDTQYF. For the CDR3, the DNA is TGTGCCAGCAGCTCACCAAGCTCACATAGCGGGGGAGGCACAGATACGCAGTATTTT. The whole variable domain, remainder taken from reference TRBV7-9 and TRBJ2-3, is DTGVSQNPRHKITKRGQNVTFRCDPISEHNRLYWYRQTLGQGPEFLTYFQNEAQLEKSRLLSDRFSAERPKGSFSTLEIQRTEQGDSAMYLCASSSPSSHSGGGTDTQYFGPGTRLTVL.

This clone was recorded only once. The chain carries TRBV3-1 (or the pseudogene TRBV3-2) and TRBJ2-7, with 13 bases matching TRBD2. Germline CDR1 is LGHDT and CDR2 is YNNKEL (reference sequence). Trimming removed 2 bases from V and 5 bases from J; junction bases left unmatched: 18. CDR3 length: 20 residues. In nucleotides, the CDR3 is TGTGCCAGCAGCCAATGGATCGGCAGGGGCACTAGCGGGGGGGCAGACGAGCAGTACTTC. It translates to CASSQWIGRGTSGGADEQYF.

In this sample, this clone turned up once. J is TRBJ2-7 and V is TRBV7-2; D gene uncertain. The CDR3 is 12 residues long. Trimming left V 1 base short and J 6 bases short, with 7 bases between. Germline-derived CDR1 and CDR2 are SGHTA and FQGNSA. CDR3 region: CASSLVSGEQYF. The CDR3 coding sequence is TGTGCCAGCAGCTTAGTCTCGGGCGAGCAGTACTTC.

DNA of the CDR3: TGTGCCAGCAGTGAAGACCGACTTAACGGGAACATTCAGTACTTC. Translated: CASSEDRLNGNIQYF. The chain joins TRBV2 to TRBJ2-4; D unresolved. The V end was cut by 1 base, the J end by 7 bases, with 14 bases between. This CDR3 spans 15 amino acids. Germline values: CDR1 SNHLY, CDR2 FYNNEI.

The chain carries TRBV7-6 and TRBJ1-6; TRBD1 matches at 10 bases. Germline trimming cut 5 bases from V and 8 bases from J; bases unmatched to any gene: 6. This CDR3 has 15 amino acids. Germline CDR1 and CDR2: SGHVS and FNYEAQ. In DNA, the CDR3 is TGTGCCAGCAGCGCCACCGGGACAGGGGATTCACCCCTCCACTTT. The encoded protein is CASSATGTGDSPLHF.

This clone was observed once. This chain joins TRBV12-3 or TRBV12-4 and TRBJ2-7; D is undetermined. There are 12 residues in the CDR3. Trimming took off 5 bases at V and 2 bases at J, with 7 bases between the two ends. The CDR3 region is CASSPGPYEQYF. DNA for the CDR3: TGTGCCAGCAGTCCTGGCCCCTACGAGCAGTACTTC.

V is TRBV9 and J is TRBJ2-7; maybe TRBD2 (5 bases). The CDR3 has 14 amino acids. Germline V gene sequence: CDR1 SGDLS, CDR2 YYNGEE. Trimming took off 0 bases at V and 5 bases at J, with 12 bases between the two ends. CDR3 sequence: CASSVAYAGDEQYF. DNA of the CDR3: TGTGCCAGCAGCGTAGCTTATGCCGGGGACGAGCAGTACTTC.

The chain joins TRBV5-6 to TRBJ1-6, with 7 bases lining up with TRBD1. Germline trimming cut 4 bases from V and 7 bases from J; bases unmatched to any gene: 5. CDR1 is SGHDT, CDR2 YYEEEE, per germline. This CDR3 has 14 residues. Here the CDR3 reads CASSMGQTNSPLHF. The CDR3, as DNA: TGTGCCAGCAGCATGGGACAGACGAATTCACCCCTCCACTTT. Variable domain in full (rest from reference TRBV5-6 and TRBJ1-6): DAGVTQSPTHLIKTRGQQVTLRCSPKSGHDTVSWYQQALGQGPQFIFQYYEEEERQRGNFPDRFSGHQFPNYSSELNVNALLLGDSALYLCASSMGQTNSPLHFGNGTRLTVT.

V usage is TRBV7-2 and J usage is TRBJ1-2; possible D gene TRBD1, 5 bases. V gave up 5 bases and J gave up 4 bases, with 11 bases separating them. The CDR3 runs 13 residues. Germline CDR1 is SGHTA and CDR2 is FQGNSA. The CDR3 loop is CASSRQSLYGYTF. CDR3 nucleotides: TGTGCCAGCAGCCGACAGAGTCTCTATGGCTACACCTTC. Full variable domain (remainder filled in from reference TRBV7-2 and TRBJ1-2): GAGVSQSPSNKVTEKGKDVELRCDPISGHTALYWYRQSLGQGLEFLIYFQGNSAPDKSGLPSDRFSAERTGGSVSTLTIQRTQQEDSAVYLCASSRQSLYGYTFGSGTRLTVV.

V gene TRBV5-5 combines with J gene TRBJ2-1, with 7 nucleotides matching TRBD1. The CDR3 runs 13 residues. Germline V gives CDR1 SGHKS, CDR2 YYEKEE (reference sequence). Trimming removed 0 bases from V and 9 bases from J; junction bases left unmatched: 3. CDR3 protein: CASSLGDSGEQFF. The CDR3 DNA sequence: TGTGCCAGCAGCTTGGGGGACAGCGGTGAGCAGTTCTTC.

DNA of the CDR3: TGCGCCAGCAGCTTGGGGGGGCACACTGAAGCTTTCTTT. Residues: CASSLGGHTEAFF. The chain employs TRBV5-1 and TRBJ1-1; TRBD1 is a possible D gene (6 bases). Germline V gives CDR1 SGHRS, CDR2 YFSETQ. The V gene lost 0 bases and the J gene lost 3 bases, with 6 bases spanning the gap. The CDR3 spans 13 residues.

In this sample, this clone turned up a few times. The V call is TRBV19, the J call TRBJ1-6; D may be TRBD1 (5 bases). The CDR3 totals 15 residues. In germline, CDR1 is LNHDA, CDR2 SQIVND (reference sequence). Trimming took off 6 bases at V and 3 bases at J, with 12 bases between the two ends. CDR3 in amino acids: CASRTPDSYNSPLHF. The CDR3 DNA is TGTGCCAGTAGAACACCCGACAGCTATAATTCACCCCTCCACTTT. Variable domain in full (rest from reference TRBV19 and TRBJ1-6): DGGITQSPKYLFRKEGQNVTLSCEQNLNHDAMYWYRQDPGQGLRLIYYSQIVNDFQKGDIAEGYSVSREKKESFPLTVTSAQKNPTAFYLCASRTPDSYNSPLHFGNGTRLTVT.

This chain connects TRBV5-6 to TRBJ2-3; TRBD2 matches at 7 bases. Trimming removed 6 bases from V and 2 bases from J; junction bases left unmatched: 15. This CDR3 spans 17 amino acids. CDR1 is SGHDT, CDR2 YYEEEE, per germline. The DNA for the CDR3 is TGTGCCAGCACCACCCCCGGGACTACCTCTTTCACAGATACGCAGTATTTT. It specifies CASTTPGTTSFTDTQYF.

This clone was seen once. The chain combines TRBV19 with TRBJ2-1; the match to TRBD1 covers 9 bases. Looked up from germline, CDR1 is LNHDA and CDR2 is SQIVND (reference sequence). V gave up 7 bases and J gave up 6 bases; unmatched junction bases: 13. CDR3 size: 16 residues. Here the CDR3 reads CASTRGTGIGGNEQFF. The CDR3 DNA reads as TGTGCCAGTACGAGGGGGACAGGGATAGGAGGCAATGAGCAGTTCTTC.

V gene TRBV9 combines with J gene TRBJ1-6; D call uncertain. Trimming cost V 0 bases and J 8 bases, with 6 bases left between them. Germline lookup yields CDR1 SGDLS and CDR2 YYNGEE. This CDR3 has 13 amino acids. As DNA, the CDR3 is TGTGCCAGCAGCGTAGAGCAGGATTCACCCCTCCACTTT. It specifies CASSVEQDSPLHF.

Here the CDR3 reads CASSLRLSSGNTIYF. CDR3 sequence (DNA): TGTGCCAGCAGCTTACGACTGAGCTCTGGAAACACCATATATTTT. V usage is TRBV7-8 and J usage is TRBJ1-3; D not certain. From germline, CDR1 is SGHVS and CDR2 FQNEAQ. This CDR3 has 15 residues. V was pared by 2 bases and J by 0 bases, with 8 bases between.

V and J are TRBV30 and TRBJ1-5; possibly TRBD1 for D (5 bases). This CDR3 comprises 14 residues. V lost 7 bases, J lost 0 bases, and 13 bases lay in between. Germline lookup yields CDR1 GTSNPN and CDR2 SVGIG (reference sequence). The CDR3 DNA follows: TGTGCCTTCCGCCAGGGATTTAGCAATCAGCCCCAGCATTTT. This codes for CAFRQGFSNQPQHF.

The rearrangement joins TRBV6-6 to TRBJ2-2; D is unresolved. The V gene's germline CDR1 is MNHNY and CDR2 SVGAGI (reference sequence). The CDR3 sequence is 15 residues long. V lost 8 bases and J lost 1, with 14 bases in between. CDR3: CASLPLAGNTGELFF. The DNA for the CDR3 is TGTGCCAGCCTACCCCTTGCAGGGAACACCGGGGAGCTGTTTTTT.

The J gene is TRBJ1-2, the V gene TRBV7-3, with D possibly being TRBD1 (5 bases). The CDR3 runs to 14 residues. CDR1 and CDR2 from the germline V gene are SGHTA and FQGTGA. V shed 5 bases and J shed 3 bases, with 13 bases lying between them. This CDR3 is CASSPGIADYGYTF. The DNA of the CDR3 is TGTGCCAGCAGCCCAGGGATAGCGGACTATGGCTACACCTTC.

This clone was counted once. The chain carries TRBV5-4 and TRBJ2-1, with TRBD1 as a possible D gene (5 bases). Trimming stripped 4 bases from V and 4 bases from J, with 12 bases between. CDR3 length: 14 amino acids. CDR1 is SGHNT and CDR2 is YYREEE in the germline V gene (reference sequence). CDR3 in DNA: TGTGCCAGCAGCATCCCGACAGATTACAATGAGCAGTTCTTC. Its translation is CASSIPTDYNEQFF.

The V call is TRBV9, the J call TRBJ2-5, with a weak D call TRBD2 (5 bases). Trimming took 0 bases from V and 4 from J, leaving 13 bases between them. This CDR3 is built from 15 residues. From germline, CDR1 is SGDLS and CDR2 YYNGEE. The CDR3 spells CASSVDGRGGETQYF. CDR3 DNA sequence: TGTGCCAGCAGCGTAGACGGGCGAGGAGGAGAGACCCAGTACTTC.

This chain uses TRBV6-5 with TRBJ1-5, with a tentative D call TRBD1 (5 bases). The germline gives CDR1 MNHEY, CDR2 SVGAGI. V lost 6 bases, J lost 4 bases, and 13 bases lay in between. The CDR3 sequence is 14 residues long. For the CDR3, the DNA is TGTGCCAGCAGCCGACAGTCTATGAATCAGCCCCAGCATTTT. Amino acid sequence: CASSRQSMNQPQHF.